This TCR beta chain was sequenced in a study of human T cells and chemical hapten exposure. Whole-study findings and limits: A positive correlation with patch test score was found for PT1 expanded TCR counts. Significantly greater numbers of large CDR3 similarity clusters came from expanded TCRs than from controls.

Time point indicated: patch test 1, 2 weeks after DPC sensitization. Treatment meaning: therapeutic diphenylcyclopropenone sensitization with weekly scalp DPC. The study drew its donors from alopecia patients who were 18 to 70 years old and suitable for DPC. Blood, whole and unfractionated, served as the source for total RNA extraction. There are many counts of this clonotype. The target antigen is unknown. Trimming removed 5 bases from V and 1 base from J, with 14 bases in between. Per germline, CDR1 MDHEN and CDR2 SYDVKM. The CDR3 is 15 residues long. TCRdb recomputed calls from the RACE reads with MiXCR, one row per CDR3 protein. Of just under 350,000 distinct CDR3 sequences in the sample, under 9% were seen once.

This receptor was identified in a woman aged 18-29 years with alopecia areata. Some clones in this sample may be carry-over from other donors' samples. The material sequenced was whole blood, taken in connection with sensitization to the hapten diphenylcyclopropenone (DPC). The gene calls are TRBV28 and TRBJ2-5, with a possible D match to TRBD1 (6 bases). The CDR3 region has the DNA TGTGCCAGCAGTCCCCAGAACAGGGCCCAAGAGACCCAGTACTTC. Protein: CASSPQNRAQETQYF.